This is a list of T cell receptor beta chains from one sample in a study of long-term antiretroviral therapy in people with HIV. Clones were read by immunoSEQ multiplex PCR, and TCRdb kept only the in-frame ones, dropping some. The profile shows about 43,000 clones, approximately 94% of them singletons. Sequencing was performed on unsorted PBMCs, taken roughly 9.4 years after starting antiretroviral therapy. The receptors were sampled from a man aged 25 to 45 with HIV. Each CDR3 is given with its conserved first and last residue. The D gene is left open where the match is weak. Clone size is given for some rows only: seen once, a few or many times, or a class if the clone is expanded.

V gene	clone size	J gene	D gene	CDR3 protein	CDR3 DNA
TRBV18	once	TRBJ2-3	.	CASSPGTDTQYF	TGTGCCAGCTCACCGGGTACAGATACGCAGTATTTT
TRBV11-2	.	TRBJ2-7	.	CASSLSFRTYEQYF	TGTGCCAGCAGCTTAAGTTTCAGAACCTACGAGCAGTACTTC
TRBV5-1	once	TRBJ1-1	.	CASSYQSNTEAFF	TGCGCCAGCAGTTATCAGTCGAACACTGAAGCTTTCTTT
TRBV6-5	.	TRBJ2-3	.	CASSYSRGGGTDTQYF	TGTGCCAGCAGTTACTCGAGGGGCGGGGGCACAGATACGCAGTATTTT
TRBV2	.	TRBJ1-6	.	CASSDGSSPLHF	TGTGCCAGCAGTGACGGTTCTTCACCCCTCCACTTT
TRBV2	.	TRBJ2-2	TRBD1	CARQGETGELFF	TGTGCCAGGCAGGGGGAGACCGGGGAGCTGTTTTTT
TRBV6-4	.	TRBJ2-3	.	CASSKYMGPSTDTQYF	TGTGCCAGCAGTAAATATATGGGCCCTAGCACAGATACGCAGTATTTT
TRBV19	.	TRBJ2-1	.	CASSSQGYEQFF	TGTGCCAGTAGTTCACAGGGCTATGAGCAGTTCTTC
TRBV6-5	.	TRBJ2-7	.	CASSVWYEQYF	TGTGCCAGCAGTGTTTGGTACGAGCAGTACTTC
TRBV2	.	TRBJ2-7	.	CASSGRALRNEQYF	TGTGCCAGCAGTGGTAGAGCCCTGAGAAACGAGCAGTACTTC
TRBV27	.	TRBJ2-5	TRBD2	CASQSGGEETQYF	TGTGCCAGCCAAAGCGGGGGAGAAGAGACCCAGTACTTC
TRBV6-6	.	TRBJ2-5	.	CASSRQETQYF	TGTGCCAGCAGTAGGCAAGAGACCCAGTACTTC
TRBV7-3	.	TRBJ2-5	TRBD1	CASSSGAGGLETQYF	TGTGCCAGCAGCTCCGGGGCAGGGGGCTTGGAGACCCAGTACTTC
TRBV4-1	once	TRBJ2-1	TRBD2	CASSAGGRNEQFF	TGCGCCAGTTCAGCGGGGGGGCGTAATGAGCAGTTCTTC
TRBV7-3	.	TRBJ1-5	.	CASRQRRDGGYQPQHF	TGTGCCAGCAGACAGAGGCGGGATGGGGGTTATCAGCCCCAGCATTTT
TRBV6-5	.	TRBJ2-5	.	CASSYSGIGGFLTQYF	TGTGCCAGCAGTTACTCTGGAATCGGGGGATTCCTGACCCAGTACTTC
TRBV10-3	.	TRBJ1-6	TRBD1	CAISDPGQGYSPLHF	TGTGCCATCAGTGATCCGGGACAGGGGTATTCACCCCTCCACTTT
TRBV4-1	.	TRBJ1-1	.	CASSPGPTNTEAFF	TGCGCCAGCAGCCCGGGACCGACGAACACTGAAGCTTTCTTT
TRBV18	.	TRBJ1-1	.	CASSPQDLEAFF	TGTGCCAGCTCACCACAAGACCTTGAAGCTTTCTTT
TRBV7-3	.	TRBJ2-1	.	CASSQRASYNEQFF	TGTGCCAGCAGCCAGAGGGCCTCCTACAATGAGCAGTTCTTC
TRBV16	.	TRBJ2-5	.	CASSQVQETQYF	TGTGCCAGCAGCCAGGTCCAAGAGACCCAGTACTTC
TRBV7-9	once	TRBJ1-2	.	CASSSPRVGGYTF	TGTGCCAGCAGCTCCCCCAGGGTGGGGGGCTACACCTTC
TRBV4-1	.	TRBJ1-2	.	CASSPAPRDNHGYTF	TGCGCCAGCAGCCCCGCCCCCCGGGACAACCATGGCTACACCTTC
TRBV7-9	.	TRBJ2-5	TRBD1	CASSLGTGAETQYF	TGTGCCAGCAGCTTAGGGACAGGGGCAGAGACCCAGTACTTC
TRBV7-8	.	TRBJ1-5	TRBD1	CASSYTGGQPQHF	TGTGCCAGCAGCTACACAGGGGGACAGCCCCAGCATTTT
TRBV6-5	.	TRBJ2-5	.	CASSPRIAGWETQYF	TGTGCCAGCAGTCCTAGGATCGCTGGCTGGGAGACCCAGTACTTC
TRBV7-3	.	TRBJ1-1	.	CASSLNELTEAFF	TGTGCCAGCAGCTTAAACGAACTCACTGAAGCTTTCTTT
TRBV28	.	TRBJ2-7	.	CASRKRETYEQYF	TGTGCCAGCAGGAAAAGGGAGACCTACGAGCAGTACTTC
TRBV6-1	.	TRBJ2-5	TRBD2	CASSELAGGQETQYF	TGTGCCAGCAGTGAACTAGCGGGGGGGCAAGAGACCCAGTACTTC
TRBV28	.	TRBJ1-2	.	CASSYNYGYTF	TGTGCAAGCTCCTATAACTATGGCTACACCTTC
TRBV5-4	.	TRBJ1-1	.	CASSSKGGTNTEAFF	TGTGCCAGCAGCTCAAAGGGGGGAACGAACACTGAAGCTTTCTTT
TRBV2	.	TRBJ2-4	.	CASRAKRPDLLAKNIQYF	TGTGCCAGCAGGGCAAAGAGACCCGATCTGCTAGCCAAAAACATTCAGTACTTC
TRBV30	.	TRBJ1-6	.	CAWSDRSSYNSPLHF	TGTGCCTGGAGTGACCGCAGCTCCTATAATTCACCCCTCCACTTT
TRBV6-1	.	TRBJ2-7	TRBD1	CASSDQGAADSYEQYF	TGTGCCAGCAGTGACCAGGGGGCCGCGGATTCCTACGAGCAGTACTTC
TRBV9	.	TRBJ2-1	TRBD2	CASSVTRLAGGPGVEQFF	TGTGCCAGCAGCGTAACAAGACTAGCGGGGGGCCCGGGGGTCGAGCAGTTCTTC
TRBV27	once	TRBJ2-1	TRBD1	CASSPGTGAYNEQFF	TGTGCCAGCAGCCCCGGGACAGGGGCCTACAATGAGCAGTTCTTC
TRBV30	once	TRBJ2-2	.	CACTSTGELFF	TGTGCCTGTACGAGCACCGGGGAGCTGTTTTTT
TRBV7-8	.	TRBJ1-6	TRBD1	CASSPQTGGFSPLHF	TGTGCCAGCAGCCCACAGACAGGGGGCTTTTCACCCCTCCACTTT
TRBV2	.	TRBJ2-1	.	CASGRSFSYNEQFF	TGTGCCAGCGGGAGATCGTTCTCCTACAATGAGCAGTTCTTC
TRBV25-1	few	TRBJ2-2	.	CASRRDNTGELFF	TGTGCCAGCCGCAGGGACAACACCGGGGAGCTGTTTTTT
TRBV28	.	TRBJ1-5	.	CASRSQQGRWNQPQHF	TGTGCCAGCAGATCACAACAGGGCAGATGGAATCAGCCCCAGCATTTT
TRBV2	.	TRBJ1-5	TRBD1	CASSGSRGRKDQPQHF	TGTGCCAGCAGTGGAAGCAGGGGGCGGAAGGATCAGCCCCAGCATTTT
TRBV4-1	once	TRBJ2-7	.	CASSQERHEQYF	TGCGCCAGCAGCCAAGAGCGGCACGAGCAGTACTTC
TRBV5-8	.	TRBJ1-1	.	CASSPWGTEAFF	TGTGCCAGCAGCCCCTGGGGCACTGAAGCTTTCTTT
TRBV7-9	.	TRBJ1-1	.	CASSHPGGGVRTEAFF	TGTGCCAGCAGCCACCCAGGAGGGGGAGTTAGAACTGAAGCTTTCTTT
TRBV28	.	TRBJ1-4	TRBD1	CASRRDRGPEKLFF	TGTGCCAGTCGGAGGGACAGGGGCCCAGAAAAACTGTTTTTT
TRBV7-7	.	TRBJ1-1	.	CASSPEGNPGAEAFF	TGTGCTAGCAGCCCGGAGGGGAATCCAGGCGCTGAAGCTTTCTTT
TRBV11-3	.	TRBJ2-5	TRBD1	CASSTGQGGQETQYF	TGTGCCAGCAGCACGGGACAGGGGGGACAAGAGACCCAGTACTTC